Detailed here is one T cell receptor beta chain. As yet, its antigen is unknown. This sample stems from a study of T-cell reconstitution after alpha-beta-depleted transplantation in children. General study points: Among T cells one year after transplant, newly produced cells accounted for most counts and diversity. There were some patients whose high TCRbeta diversity at day 60 came from surviving recipient T cells and thymic progenitors. Expanded clones from the graft, numbering several hundred, reportedly supplied alpha-beta T cells about two months after transplant.

The CDR3 runs 17 residues. Per germline, CDR1 SGHKS and CDR2 YYEKEE (reference sequence). Germline trimming cut 4 bases from V and 6 bases from J; bases unmatched to any gene: 11. A library of TCRbeta sequences, prepared with unique molecular identifiers, was generated. TCRdb fed the PCR reads into MiXCR, producing one record per CDR3 protein. Among fewer than 1 million distinct CDR3 sequences, 15% to 20% were seen once, and the ten largest hold just under 5%. This clonotype originated in a male patient under 18 who had a stem cell transplant for acute lymphoblastic leukemia, so the T cells may come from the graft donor. The sample in question was PBMCs, mostly from graft donor cells, obtained 360 days after TCRalphabeta/CD19-depleted stem cell transplant. V and J are TRBV5-5 and TRBJ2-1; TRBD2 aligns across 12 bases. The CDR3 DNA sequence: TGTGCCAGCAGCCCGACCCCCCTAGCGGGAGGGCCCAATGAGCAGTTCTTC. Translating it yields CASSPTPLAGGPNEQFF.